Listed here is a single TCR beta chain. Its antigen is unknown. This entry belongs to a study of beta chain features in type 1 diabetes. Overall study results and limits: In the patient group, naive, central memory and Treg TCRB repertoires seemed more alike than in the healthy donor group. More deletions and fewer insertions at VDJ junctions were seen in type 1 diabetes patients. Sequencing from cDNA could over-represent high-TCR-expressing cells. TCRB CDR3s were moderately but significantly shorter in Type 1 diabetes patients in all four CD4+ subsets.

The investigators reverse transcribed all of the isolated RNA, so they sequenced expressed TCRB transcripts. Assay used: immunoSEQ multiplex PCR; TCRdb lists only in-frame clones, some missing. This table has about 660,000 clones, roughly 13% appearing once. CDR1 and CDR2 (germline): MNHEY, SMNVEV (reference sequence). The CDR3 is made up of 13 amino acids. Trimming left V 4 bases short and J 2 bases short, with 9 bases between. The chain has TRBV27 and TRBJ2-7; the D is unclear. Specimen: naive CD4+ T cells from blood. This clonotype was sampled from a man aged 18 to 30 with type 1 diabetes. The CDR3 loop is CASSSQTAYEQYF. In DNA form, the CDR3 reads TGTGCCAGCAGTTCACAGACGGCCTACGAGCAGTACTTC.